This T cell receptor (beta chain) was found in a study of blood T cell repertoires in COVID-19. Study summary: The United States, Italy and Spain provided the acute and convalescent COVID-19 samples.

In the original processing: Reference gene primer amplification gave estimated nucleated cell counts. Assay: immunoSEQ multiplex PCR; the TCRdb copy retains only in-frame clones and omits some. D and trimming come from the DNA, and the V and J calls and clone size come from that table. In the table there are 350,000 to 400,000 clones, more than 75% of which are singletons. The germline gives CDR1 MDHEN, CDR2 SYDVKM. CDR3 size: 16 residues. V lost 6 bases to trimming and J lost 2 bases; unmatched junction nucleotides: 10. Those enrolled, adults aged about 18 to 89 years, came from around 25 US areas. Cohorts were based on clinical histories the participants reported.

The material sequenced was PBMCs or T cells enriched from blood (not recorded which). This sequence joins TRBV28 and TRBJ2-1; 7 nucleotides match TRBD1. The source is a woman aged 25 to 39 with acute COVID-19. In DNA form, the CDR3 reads TGTGCCAGCAGCCTCAGGGGGTCTCTGACCTACAATGAGCAGTTCTTC. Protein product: CASSLRGSLTYNEQFF.